The 10 T cell receptor beta chains in this list originate from one sample, sequenced in a study of shared clonotypes between healthy human individuals. Measured with immunoSEQ multiplex PCR; TCRdb has only the in-frame clones, and not every one. The data hold approximately 500,000 clones, with about 96% observed a single time. Sequences were obtained from naive CD4+ T cells sorted from blood. As for subset: CD45RA+ positively selected. Receptors were obtained from a woman younger than 45 in good health.

The CDR3 DNA follows: TGCGCCAGCAGCTCGACCGGGGAGCCCTATGGCTACACCTTC. It is translated as CASSSTGEPYGYTF. J is TRBJ1-2 and V is TRBV5-1; D gene ambiguous. V was cut by 3 bases and J by 4 bases, with 13 bases left in between. Germline assignment: CDR1 SGHRS and CDR2 YFSETQ. CDR3 length: 14 residues.

This clone was counted once. The chain combines TRBV28 with TRBJ2-7; D gene ambiguous. The CDR3 is 12 residues long. With 5 bases removed from V and 5 bases from J, the gap between germline ends came to 10 bases. The germline V gene encodes CDR1 MDHEN and CDR2 SYDVKM. The DNA of the CDR3 is TGTGCCAGCAGTGCTAAATGGAACGAGCAGTACTTC. Translating it yields CASSAKWNEQYF.

The V and J genes are TRBV19 and TRBJ2-1; 10 bases agree with TRBD2. Germline CDR1 and CDR2: LNHDA and SQIVND (reference sequence). V lost 6 bases and J lost 10; bases outside the gene matches: 15. The CDR3 runs 16 residues. CDR3 region: CASSLSALAGVEEQFF. Here the CDR3 DNA reads TGTGCCAGTAGCTTATCGGCTCTAGCGGGAGTGGAAGAGCAGTTCTTC.

The chain couples TRBV6-5 to TRBJ2-5; 9 bases are shared with TRBD2. Trimming removed 10 bases from V and 6 bases from J; junction bases left unmatched: 15. The CDR3 has 15 residues. Germline V gene data show CDR1 as MNHEY and CDR2 as SVGAGI. The CDR3: CATNSAGGLIKTQYF. In nucleotides, the CDR3 is TGTGCCACTAATTCGGCGGGAGGGCTTATAAAGACCCAGTACTTC.

The CDR3 nucleotides are TGTGCCAGCAGTTACTCAGGGCGGCAAGACTATGGCTACACCTTC. This sequence encodes CASSYSGRQDYGYTF. The V gene is TRBV6-6, the J gene TRBJ1-2; no definite D call. The CDR3 contains 15 residues. V was trimmed by 0 bases and J by 3 bases, leaving 11 bases between them. Germline V CDR1 and CDR2: MNHNY, SVGAGI (reference sequence).

This chain links TRBV4-1 with TRBJ2-2; D tentatively fits TRBD1 or TRBD2 (5 bases each). CDR3 length equals 14 residues. Germline-derived CDR1 and CDR2 are MGHRA and YSYEKL. V was trimmed by 2 bases and J by 3 bases, leaving 7 bases between them. Here the CDR3 reads CASSQPGHTGELFF. The CDR3 nucleotides are TGCGCCAGCAGCCAACCGGGACACACCGGGGAGCTGTTTTTT.

V and J are TRBV18 and TRBJ1-1; no reliable D call. Germline lookup yields CDR1 KGHSH and CDR2 LQKENI. Trimming shortened V by 2 bases and J by 1 base, and 8 bases separated the two germline ends. This CDR3 comprises 14 residues. CDR3 residues: CASSPIHENTEAFF. Written as DNA, the CDR3 is TGTGCCAGCTCACCAATCCACGAGAACACTGAAGCTTTCTTT.

This chain's CDR3 is CSVVGTSAKETQYF. CDR3 sequence (DNA): TGCAGCGTTGTAGGGACTAGCGCTAAAGAGACCCAGTACTTC. The chain couples TRBV29-1 to TRBJ2-5; 10 bases agree with TRBD2. The CDR3 extends over 14 amino acids. J was trimmed by 3 bases and V by 4 bases; bases with no gene match: 5. Germline V gene lookup returns CDR1 SQVTM and CDR2 ANQGSEA.

This sequence joins TRBV5-1 and TRBJ1-1; possibly TRBD1 for D (5 bases). The CDR3 extends over 16 amino acids. Germline loops: CDR1 SGHRS, CDR2 YFSETQ. Trimming left V 1 base short and J 4 bases short, with 17 bases between. CDR3 in amino acids: CASSLWQGQRSTEAFF. The DNA of the CDR3 is TGCGCCAGCAGCTTGTGGCAGGGTCAGCGAAGCACTGAAGCTTTCTTT. Combining the CDR3 with reference TRBV5-1 and TRBJ1-1 gives the whole variable domain KAGVTQTPRYLIKTRGQQVTLSCSPISGHRSVSWYQQTPGQGLQFLFEYFSETQRNKGNFPGRFSGRQFSNSRSEMNVSTLELGDSALYLCASSLWQGQRSTEAFFGQGTRLTVV.

The V call is TRBV10-1, the J call TRBJ2-5; 8 nucleotides line up with TRBD2. The better agreement between TRBJ2-7 and the DNA end casts doubt on the J call. The CDR3 consists of 15 residues. The germline CDR1 and CDR2 sequences are WNHNN and SYGVQD (reference sequence). CDR3 nucleotide sequence: TGCGCCAGCAGTGAGTCGGGGACTAGTCCCGACGAGCAGTACTTC. Its protein is CASSESGTSPDEQYF.